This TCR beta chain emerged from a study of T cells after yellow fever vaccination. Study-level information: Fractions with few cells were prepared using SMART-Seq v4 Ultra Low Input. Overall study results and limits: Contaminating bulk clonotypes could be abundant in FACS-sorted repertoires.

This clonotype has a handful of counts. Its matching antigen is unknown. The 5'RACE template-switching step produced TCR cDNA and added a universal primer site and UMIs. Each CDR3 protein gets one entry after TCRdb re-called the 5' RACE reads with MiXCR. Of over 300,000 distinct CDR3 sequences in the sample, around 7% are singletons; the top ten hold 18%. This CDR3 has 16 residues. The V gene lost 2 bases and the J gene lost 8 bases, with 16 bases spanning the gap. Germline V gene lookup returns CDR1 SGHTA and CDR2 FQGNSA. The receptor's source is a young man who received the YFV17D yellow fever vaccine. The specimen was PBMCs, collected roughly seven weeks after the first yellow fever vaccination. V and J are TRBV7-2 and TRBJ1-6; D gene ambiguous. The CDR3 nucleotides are TGTGCCAGCAGCTTATCGTTGTGGGCAGAAGATTCACCCCTCCACTTT. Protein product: CASSLSLWAEDSPLHF.